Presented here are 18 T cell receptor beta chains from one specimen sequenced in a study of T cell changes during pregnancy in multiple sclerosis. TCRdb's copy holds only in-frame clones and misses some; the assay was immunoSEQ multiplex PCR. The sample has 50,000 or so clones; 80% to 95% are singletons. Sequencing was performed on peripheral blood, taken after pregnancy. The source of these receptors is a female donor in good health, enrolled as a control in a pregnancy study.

The CDR3 coding sequence is TGTGCCAGCAGTGACAGAACAGGGGCCACTAATGAAAAACTGTTTTTT. This sequence encodes CASSDRTGATNEKLFF. The chain is built from TRBV6-1 and TRBJ1-4; 7 bases fit TRBD1. This CDR3 is 16 amino acids long. V lost 3 bases, J lost 2 bases, and 6 bases stayed unmatched. From germline, CDR1 is MNHNS and CDR2 SASEGT.

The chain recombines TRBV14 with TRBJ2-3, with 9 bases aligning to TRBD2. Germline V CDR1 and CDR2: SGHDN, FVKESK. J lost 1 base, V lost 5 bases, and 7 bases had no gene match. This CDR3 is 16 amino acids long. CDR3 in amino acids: CASSDIAGVGTDTQYF. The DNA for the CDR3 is TGTGCCAGCAGCGACATAGCGGGAGTTGGCACAGATACGCAGTATTTT.

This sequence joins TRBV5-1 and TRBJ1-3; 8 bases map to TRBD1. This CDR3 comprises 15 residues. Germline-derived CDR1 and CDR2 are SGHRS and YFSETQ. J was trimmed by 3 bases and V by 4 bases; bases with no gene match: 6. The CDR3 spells CASSEQGGRGNTIYF. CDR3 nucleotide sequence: TGCGCCAGCAGCGAACAGGGGGGACGTGGAAACACCATATATTTT.

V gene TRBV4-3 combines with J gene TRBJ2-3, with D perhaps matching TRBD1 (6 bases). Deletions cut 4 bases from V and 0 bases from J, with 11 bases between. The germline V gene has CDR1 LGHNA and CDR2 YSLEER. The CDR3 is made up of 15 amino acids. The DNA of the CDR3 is TGCGCCAGCAGCCGAGACAGGCTGAGCACAGATACGCAGTATTTT. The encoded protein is CASSRDRLSTDTQYF.

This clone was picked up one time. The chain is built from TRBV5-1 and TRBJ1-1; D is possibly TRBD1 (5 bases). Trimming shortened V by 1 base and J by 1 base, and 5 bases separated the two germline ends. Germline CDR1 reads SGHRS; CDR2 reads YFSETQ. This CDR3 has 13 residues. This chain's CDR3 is CASSLTGNTEAFF. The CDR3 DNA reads TGCGCCAGCAGCTTGACAGGGAACACTGAAGCTTTCTTT.

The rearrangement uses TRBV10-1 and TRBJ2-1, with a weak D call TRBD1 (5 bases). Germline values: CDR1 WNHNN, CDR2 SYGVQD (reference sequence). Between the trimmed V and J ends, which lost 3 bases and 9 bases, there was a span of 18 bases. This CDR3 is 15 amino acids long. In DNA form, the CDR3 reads TGCGCCAGCAGTGATGTGGGGCCTGGCGCCTTTGAGCAGTTCTTC. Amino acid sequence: CASSDVGPGAFEQFF.

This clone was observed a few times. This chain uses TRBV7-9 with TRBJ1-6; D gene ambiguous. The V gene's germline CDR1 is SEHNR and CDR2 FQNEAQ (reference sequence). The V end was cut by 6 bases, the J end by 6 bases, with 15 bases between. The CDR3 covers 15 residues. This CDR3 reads CASRGEGRINSPLHF. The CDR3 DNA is TGTGCCAGCAGGGGAGAGGGCAGGATTAATTCACCCCTCCACTTT.

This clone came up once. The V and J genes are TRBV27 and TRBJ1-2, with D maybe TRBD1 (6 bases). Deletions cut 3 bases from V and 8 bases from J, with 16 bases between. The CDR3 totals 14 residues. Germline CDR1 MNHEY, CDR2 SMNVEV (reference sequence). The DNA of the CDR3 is TGTGCCAGCAGTTTCCTCGGACAGATGATCGGCTACACCTTC. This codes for CASSFLGQMIGYTF.

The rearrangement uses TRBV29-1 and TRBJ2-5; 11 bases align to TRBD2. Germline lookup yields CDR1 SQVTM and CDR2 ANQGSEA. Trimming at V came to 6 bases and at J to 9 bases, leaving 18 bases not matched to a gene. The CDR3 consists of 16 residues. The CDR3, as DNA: TGCAGCGTGGCCCGCCTTGGGACTAGCGGTACAAAGGCCCAGTACTTC. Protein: CSVARLGTSGTKAQYF.

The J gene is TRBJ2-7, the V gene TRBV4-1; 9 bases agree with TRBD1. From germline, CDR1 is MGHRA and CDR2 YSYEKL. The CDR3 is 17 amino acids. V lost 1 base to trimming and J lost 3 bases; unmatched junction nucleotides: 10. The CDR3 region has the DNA TGCGCCAGCAGCCAAGTTATCTTGGGACAGGGTTTCTACGAGCAGTACTTC. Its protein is CASSQVILGQGFYEQYF.

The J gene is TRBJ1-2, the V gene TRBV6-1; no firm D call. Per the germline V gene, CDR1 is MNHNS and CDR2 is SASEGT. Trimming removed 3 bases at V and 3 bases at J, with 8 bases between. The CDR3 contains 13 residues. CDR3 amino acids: CASSERRDYGYTF. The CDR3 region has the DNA TGTGCCAGCAGTGAGAGACGGGACTATGGCTACACCTTC.

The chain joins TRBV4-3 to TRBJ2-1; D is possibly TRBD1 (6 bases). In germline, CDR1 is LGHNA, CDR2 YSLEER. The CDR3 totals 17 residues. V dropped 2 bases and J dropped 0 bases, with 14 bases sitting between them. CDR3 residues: CASSQMVDRSSYNEQFF. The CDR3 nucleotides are TGCGCCAGCAGCCAAATGGTGGACAGAAGCTCCTACAATGAGCAGTTCTTC.

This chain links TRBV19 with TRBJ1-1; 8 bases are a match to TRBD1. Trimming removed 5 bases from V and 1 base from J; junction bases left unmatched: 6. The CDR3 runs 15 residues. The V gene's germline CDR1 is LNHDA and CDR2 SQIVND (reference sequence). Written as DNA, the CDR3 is TGTGCCAGTAGTCTCCAGGGGGCAGCGAACACTGAAGCTTTCTTT. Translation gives CASSLQGAANTEAFF.

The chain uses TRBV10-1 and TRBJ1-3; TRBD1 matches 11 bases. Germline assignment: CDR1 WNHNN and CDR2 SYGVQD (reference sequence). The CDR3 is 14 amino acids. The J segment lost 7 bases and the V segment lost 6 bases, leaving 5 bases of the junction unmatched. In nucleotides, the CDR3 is TGCGCCAGCAGGTTTCGGGACAGGGGGAACACCATATATTTT. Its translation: CASRFRDRGNTIYF.

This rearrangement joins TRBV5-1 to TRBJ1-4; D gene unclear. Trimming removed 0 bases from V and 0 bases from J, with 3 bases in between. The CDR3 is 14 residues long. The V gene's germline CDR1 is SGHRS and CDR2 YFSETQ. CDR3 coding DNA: TGCGCCAGCAGCTTGGGAGCAACTAATGAAAAACTGTTTTTT. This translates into CASSLGATNEKLFF.

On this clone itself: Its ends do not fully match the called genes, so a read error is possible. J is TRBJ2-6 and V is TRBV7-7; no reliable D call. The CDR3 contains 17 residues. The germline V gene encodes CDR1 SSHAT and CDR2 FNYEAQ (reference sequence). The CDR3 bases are TGTGCTAGCAGCTTGTCGTATCGGGTCTCTGGGGCCAACGTCCTGACTTTC. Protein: CASSLSYRVSGANVLTF.

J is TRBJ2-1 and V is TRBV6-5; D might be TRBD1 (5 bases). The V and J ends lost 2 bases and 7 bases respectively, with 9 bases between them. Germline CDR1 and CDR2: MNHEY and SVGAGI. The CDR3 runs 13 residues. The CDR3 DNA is TGTGCCAGCAGTTACATCCCAGGGAATGAGCAGTTCTTC. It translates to CASSYIPGNEQFF.

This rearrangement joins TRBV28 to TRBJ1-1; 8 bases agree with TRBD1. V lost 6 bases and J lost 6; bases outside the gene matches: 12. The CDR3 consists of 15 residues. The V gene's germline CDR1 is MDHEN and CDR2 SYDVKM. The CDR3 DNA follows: TGTGCCAGCAGCCTACCGGGACAGGTTGGGGCTGAAGCTTTCTTT. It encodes CASSLPGQVGAEAFF.